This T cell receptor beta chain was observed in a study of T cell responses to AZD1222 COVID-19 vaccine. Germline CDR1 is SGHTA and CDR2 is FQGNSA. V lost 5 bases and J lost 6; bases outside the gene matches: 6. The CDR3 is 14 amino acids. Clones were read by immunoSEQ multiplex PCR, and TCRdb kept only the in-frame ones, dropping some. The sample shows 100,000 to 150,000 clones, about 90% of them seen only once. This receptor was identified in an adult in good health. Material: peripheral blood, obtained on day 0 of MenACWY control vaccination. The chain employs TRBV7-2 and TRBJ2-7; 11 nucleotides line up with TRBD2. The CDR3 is CASSRLAGGSEQYF. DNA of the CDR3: TGTGCCAGCAGCCGCCTAGCGGGAGGTTCCGAGCAGTACTTC.